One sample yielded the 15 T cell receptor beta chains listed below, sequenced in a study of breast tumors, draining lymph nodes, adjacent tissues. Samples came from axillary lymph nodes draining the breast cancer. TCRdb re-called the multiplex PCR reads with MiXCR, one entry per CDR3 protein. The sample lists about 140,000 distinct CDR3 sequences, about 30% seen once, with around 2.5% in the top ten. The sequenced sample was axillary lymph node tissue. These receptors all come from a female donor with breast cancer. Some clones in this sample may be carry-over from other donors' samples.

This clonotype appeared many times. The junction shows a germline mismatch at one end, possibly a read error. DNA of the CDR3: TGTGCCAGCAGTCACTCGATAGTGGGGGTCTACGAGCAGTACTTC. Its translation: CASSHSIVGVYEQYF. The chain couples TRBV6-5 to TRBJ2-7; tentatively, D is TRBD1 or TRBD2 (5 bases each). CDR1 is MNHEY, CDR2 SVGAGI, per germline. The CDR3 length is 15 residues.

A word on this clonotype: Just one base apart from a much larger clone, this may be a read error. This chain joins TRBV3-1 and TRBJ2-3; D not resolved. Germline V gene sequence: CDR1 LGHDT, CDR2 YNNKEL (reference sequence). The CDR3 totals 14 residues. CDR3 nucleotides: TGTGCCAGCAGCCAAGAAGTAGCTACGGATACGCAGTGTTTT. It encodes CASSQEVATDTQCF.

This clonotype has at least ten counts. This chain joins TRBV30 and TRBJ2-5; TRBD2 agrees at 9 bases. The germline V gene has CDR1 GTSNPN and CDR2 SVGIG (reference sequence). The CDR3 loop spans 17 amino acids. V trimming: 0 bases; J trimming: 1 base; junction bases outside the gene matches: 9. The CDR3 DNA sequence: TGTGCCTGGAGTGTGGTCGGGAAAGCGGGAGGCCAAGAGACCCAGTACTTC. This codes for CAWSVVGKAGGQETQYF.

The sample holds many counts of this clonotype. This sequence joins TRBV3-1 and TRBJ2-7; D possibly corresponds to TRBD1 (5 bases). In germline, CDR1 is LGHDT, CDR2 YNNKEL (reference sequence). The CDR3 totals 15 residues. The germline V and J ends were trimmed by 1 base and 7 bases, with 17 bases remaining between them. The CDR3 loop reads CASSQGPQGLGEQYV. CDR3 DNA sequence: TGTGCCAGCAGCCAAGGTCCGCAGGGCCTGGGGGAGCAGTACGTC.

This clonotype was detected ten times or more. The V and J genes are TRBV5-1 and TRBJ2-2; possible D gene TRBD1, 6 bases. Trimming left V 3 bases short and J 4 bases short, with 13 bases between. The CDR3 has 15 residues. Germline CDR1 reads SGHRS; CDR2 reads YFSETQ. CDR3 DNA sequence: TGCGCCAGCAGCTCTTCGACAGGTGGCACCGGGGAGCTGTTTTTT. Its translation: CASSSSTGGTGELFF.

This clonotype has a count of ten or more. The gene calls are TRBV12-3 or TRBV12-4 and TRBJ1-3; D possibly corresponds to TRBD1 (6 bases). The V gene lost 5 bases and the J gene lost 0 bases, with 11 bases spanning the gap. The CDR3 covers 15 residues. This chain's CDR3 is CASSQQGSSGNTIYF. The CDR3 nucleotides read TGTGCCAGCAGTCAACAGGGAAGCTCTGGAAACACCATATATTTT.

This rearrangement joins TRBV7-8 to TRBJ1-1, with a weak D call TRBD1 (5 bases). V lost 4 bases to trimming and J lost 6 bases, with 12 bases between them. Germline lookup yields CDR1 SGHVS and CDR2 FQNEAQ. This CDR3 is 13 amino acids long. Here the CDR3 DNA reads TGTGCCAGCAGCTCCAGGGAAGGGGCTGAAGCTTTCTTT. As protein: CASSSREGAEAFF.

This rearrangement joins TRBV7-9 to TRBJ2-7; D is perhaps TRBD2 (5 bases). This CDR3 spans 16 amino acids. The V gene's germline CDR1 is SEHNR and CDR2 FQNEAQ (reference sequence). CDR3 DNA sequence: TGTGCCAGCAGCACCACCACGGAGAGCCTAGCCTACGAGCAATACGTC. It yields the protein CASSTTTESLAYEQYV.

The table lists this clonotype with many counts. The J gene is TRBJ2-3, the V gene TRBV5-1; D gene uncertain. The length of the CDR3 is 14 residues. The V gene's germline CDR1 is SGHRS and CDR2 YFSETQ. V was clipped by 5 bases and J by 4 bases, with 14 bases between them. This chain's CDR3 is CASSSLGSPDTQYF. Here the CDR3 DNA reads TGCGCCAGCAGTTCTCTCGGCAGTCCAGATACGCAGTATTTT.

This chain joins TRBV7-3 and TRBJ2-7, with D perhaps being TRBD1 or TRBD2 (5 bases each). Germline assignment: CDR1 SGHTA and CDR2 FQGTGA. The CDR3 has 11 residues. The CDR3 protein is CTSSLTRGQYV. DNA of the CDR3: TGTACCAGCAGCTTAACGAGGGGACAGTACGTC.

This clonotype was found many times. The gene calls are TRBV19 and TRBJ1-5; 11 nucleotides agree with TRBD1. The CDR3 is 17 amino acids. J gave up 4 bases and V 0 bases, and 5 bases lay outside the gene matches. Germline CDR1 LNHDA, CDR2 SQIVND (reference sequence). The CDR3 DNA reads TGTGCCAGTAGTATAGATCTAGGGACAGGGGGTAATCAGCCCCAGCATTTT. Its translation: CASSIDLGTGGNQPQHF.

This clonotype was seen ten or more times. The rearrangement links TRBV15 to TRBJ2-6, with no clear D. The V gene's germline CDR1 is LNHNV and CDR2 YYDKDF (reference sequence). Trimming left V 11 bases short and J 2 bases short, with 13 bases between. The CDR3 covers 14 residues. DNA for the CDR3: TGTGCCTTGTCGGACGGCGCTGGGGCCAACGTCCTGACTTTC. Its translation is CALSDGAGANVLTF.

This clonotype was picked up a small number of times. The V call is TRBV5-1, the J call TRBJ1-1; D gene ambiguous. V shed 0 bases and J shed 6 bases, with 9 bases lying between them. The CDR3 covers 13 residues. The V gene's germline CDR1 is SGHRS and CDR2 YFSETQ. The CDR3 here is CASSLVLSAEAFF. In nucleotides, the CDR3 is TGCGCCAGCAGCTTGGTATTGTCCGCTGAAGCTTTCTTT.

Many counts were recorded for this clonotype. DNA for the CDR3: TGTGCCAGCAGCGACCTACAGCGGGGGAACCAAGAGACCCAGTACTTC. It yields the protein CASSDLQRGNQETQYF. The V call is TRBV11-2, the J call TRBJ2-5, with TRBD2 identical over 8 bases. The CDR3 covers 16 residues. V gave up 5 bases and J gave up 0 bases; unmatched junction bases: 8. Germline V gene lookup returns CDR1 SGHAT and CDR2 FQNNGV. The full variable domain, with the rest looked up from reference TRBV11-2 and TRBJ2-5, is EAGVAQSPRYKIIEKRQSVAFWCNPISGHATLYWYQQILGQGPKLLIQFQNNGVVDDSQLPKDRFSAERLKGVDSTLKIQPAKLEDSAVYLCASSDLQRGNQETQYFGPGTRLLVL.

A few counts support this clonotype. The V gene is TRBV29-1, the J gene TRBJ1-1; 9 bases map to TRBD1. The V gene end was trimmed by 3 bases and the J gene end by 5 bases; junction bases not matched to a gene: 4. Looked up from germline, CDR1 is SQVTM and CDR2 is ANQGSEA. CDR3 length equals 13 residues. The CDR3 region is CSVDGQGRTEAFF. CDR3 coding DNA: TGCAGCGTTGACGGACAGGGGAGGACTGAAGCTTTCTTT.